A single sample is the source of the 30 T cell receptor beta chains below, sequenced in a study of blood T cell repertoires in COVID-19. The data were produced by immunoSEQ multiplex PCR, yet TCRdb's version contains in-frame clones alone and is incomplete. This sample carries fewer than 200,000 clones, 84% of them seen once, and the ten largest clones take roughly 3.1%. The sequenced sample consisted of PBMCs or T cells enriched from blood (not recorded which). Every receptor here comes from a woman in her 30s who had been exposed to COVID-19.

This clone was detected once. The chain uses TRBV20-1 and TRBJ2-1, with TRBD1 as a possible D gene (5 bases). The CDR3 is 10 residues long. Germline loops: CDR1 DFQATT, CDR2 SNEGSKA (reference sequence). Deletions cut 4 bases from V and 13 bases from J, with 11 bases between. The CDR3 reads CSAIGTGQFF. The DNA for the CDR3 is TGCAGTGCTATAGGCACAGGACAGTTCTTC.

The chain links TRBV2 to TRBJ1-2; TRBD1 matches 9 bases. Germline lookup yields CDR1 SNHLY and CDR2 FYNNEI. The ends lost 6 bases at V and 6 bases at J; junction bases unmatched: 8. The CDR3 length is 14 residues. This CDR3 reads CASRAKDRGHGYTF. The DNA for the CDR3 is TGTGCCAGCAGGGCAAAGGACAGGGGCCATGGCTACACCTTC.

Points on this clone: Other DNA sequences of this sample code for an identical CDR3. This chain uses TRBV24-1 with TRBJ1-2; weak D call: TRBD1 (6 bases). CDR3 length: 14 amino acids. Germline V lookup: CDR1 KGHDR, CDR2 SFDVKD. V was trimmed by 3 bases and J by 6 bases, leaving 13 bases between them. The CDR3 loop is CATSDTGTAHGYTF. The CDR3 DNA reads TGTGCCACCAGTGATACAGGGACGGCACATGGCTACACCTTC.

CDR3 nucleotides: TGTGCCAGCAGCGGAGGGACAAAAGTCGGGGAGCTGTTTTTT. Amino acid sequence: CASSGGTKVGELFF. The J gene is TRBJ2-2, the V gene TRBV9, with D perhaps TRBD1 (6 bases). Germline V gene sequence: CDR1 SGDLS, CDR2 YYNGEE. Trimming stripped 3 bases from V and 7 bases from J, with 13 bases between. This CDR3 contains 14 residues.

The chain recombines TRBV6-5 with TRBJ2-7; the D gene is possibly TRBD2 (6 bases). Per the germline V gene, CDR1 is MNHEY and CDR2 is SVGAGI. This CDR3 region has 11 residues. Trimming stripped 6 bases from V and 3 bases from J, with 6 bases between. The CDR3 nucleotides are TGTGCCAGCAGAGCGGGCTACGAGCAGTACTTC. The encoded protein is CASRAGYEQYF.

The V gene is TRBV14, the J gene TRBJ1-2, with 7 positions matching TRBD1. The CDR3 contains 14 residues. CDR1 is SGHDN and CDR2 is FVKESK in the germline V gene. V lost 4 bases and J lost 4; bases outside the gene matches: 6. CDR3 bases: TGTGCCAGCAGCCGAGAAGGACAGGCCTATGGCTACACCTTC. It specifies CASSREGQAYGYTF.

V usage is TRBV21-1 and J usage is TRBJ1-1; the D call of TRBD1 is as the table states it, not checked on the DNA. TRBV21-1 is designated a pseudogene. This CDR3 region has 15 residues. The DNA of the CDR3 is TGTGCCAGCAGCAAATTTCAGGGATCGAACACTGAAGCTTTCTTT. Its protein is CASSKFQGSNTEAFF.

The CDR3 loop reads CASSRRQGAREQYF. The CDR3 DNA follows: TGTGCCAGCAGTCGGAGACAGGGGGCTCGTGAGCAGTACTTC. The chain carries TRBV2 and TRBJ2-7, with 10 bases aligning to TRBD1. The CDR3 extends over 14 amino acids. J was trimmed by 7 bases and V by 5 bases; bases with no gene match: 8. The germline CDR1 and CDR2 sequences are SNHLY and FYNNEI.

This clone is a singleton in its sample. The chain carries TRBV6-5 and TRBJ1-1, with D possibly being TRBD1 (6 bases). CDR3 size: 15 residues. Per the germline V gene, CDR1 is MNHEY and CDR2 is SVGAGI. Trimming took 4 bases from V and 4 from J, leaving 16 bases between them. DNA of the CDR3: TGTGCCAGCAGTTTTACAGGGCCGTTGGTCACTGAAGCTTTCTTT. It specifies CASSFTGPLVTEAFF.

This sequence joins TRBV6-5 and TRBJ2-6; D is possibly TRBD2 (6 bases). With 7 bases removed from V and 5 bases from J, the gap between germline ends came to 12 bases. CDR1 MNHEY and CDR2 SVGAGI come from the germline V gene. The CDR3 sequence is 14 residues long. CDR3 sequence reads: CASTRLVRANVLTF. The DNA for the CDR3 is TGTGCCAGCACAAGACTAGTTAGGGCCAACGTCCTGACTTTC.

CDR3 sequence reads: CASSSARDRDGYTF. CDR3 in DNA: TGCGCCAGCAGCTCCGCGAGGGACAGGGATGGCTACACCTTC. The chain links TRBV5-1 to TRBJ1-2; TRBD1 aligns across 9 bases. The CDR3 totals 14 residues. V lost 3 bases and J lost 6; bases outside the gene matches: 6. Germline CDR1 and CDR2: SGHRS and YFSETQ.

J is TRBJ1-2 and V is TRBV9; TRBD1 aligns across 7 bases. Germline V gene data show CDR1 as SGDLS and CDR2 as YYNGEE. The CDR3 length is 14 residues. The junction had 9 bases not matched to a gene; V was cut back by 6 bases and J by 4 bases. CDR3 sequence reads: CASNRGGSFYGYTF. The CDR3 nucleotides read TGTGCCAGCAATAGAGGGGGCAGCTTCTATGGCTACACCTTC.

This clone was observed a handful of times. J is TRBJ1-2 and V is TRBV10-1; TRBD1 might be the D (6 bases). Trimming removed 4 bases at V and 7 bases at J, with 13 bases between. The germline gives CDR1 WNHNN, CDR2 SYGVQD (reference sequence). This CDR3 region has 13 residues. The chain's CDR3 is CASSARGFGGYTF. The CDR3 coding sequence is TGCGCCAGCAGTGCAAGGGGGTTCGGTGGCTACACCTTC.

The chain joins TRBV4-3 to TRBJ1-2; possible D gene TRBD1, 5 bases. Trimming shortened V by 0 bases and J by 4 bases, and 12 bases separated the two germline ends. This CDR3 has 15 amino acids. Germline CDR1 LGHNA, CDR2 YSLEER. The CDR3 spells CASSQDSGQGYGYTF. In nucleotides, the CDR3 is TGCGCCAGCAGCCAAGATTCCGGGCAGGGCTATGGCTACACCTTC.

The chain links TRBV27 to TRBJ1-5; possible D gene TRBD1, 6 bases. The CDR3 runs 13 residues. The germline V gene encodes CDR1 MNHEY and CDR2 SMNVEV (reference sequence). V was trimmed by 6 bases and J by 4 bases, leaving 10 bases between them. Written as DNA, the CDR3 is TGTGCCAGCAGACCGGGGACAAATCAGCCCCAGCATTTT. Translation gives CASRPGTNQPQHF.

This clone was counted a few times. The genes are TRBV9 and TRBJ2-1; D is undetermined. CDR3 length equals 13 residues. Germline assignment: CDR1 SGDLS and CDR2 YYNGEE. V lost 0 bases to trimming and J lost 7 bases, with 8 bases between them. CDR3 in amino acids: CASSVGSGNEQFF. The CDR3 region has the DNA TGTGCCAGCAGCGTAGGGAGTGGGAATGAGCAGTTCTTC.

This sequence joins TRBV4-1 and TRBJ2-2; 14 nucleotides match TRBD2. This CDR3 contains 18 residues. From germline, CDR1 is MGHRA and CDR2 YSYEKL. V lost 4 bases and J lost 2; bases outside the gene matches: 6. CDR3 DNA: TGCGCCAGCAGCCCCGGACTAGCGGGGGGAAAAAACACCGGGGAGCTGTTTTTT. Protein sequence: CASSPGLAGGKNTGELFF.

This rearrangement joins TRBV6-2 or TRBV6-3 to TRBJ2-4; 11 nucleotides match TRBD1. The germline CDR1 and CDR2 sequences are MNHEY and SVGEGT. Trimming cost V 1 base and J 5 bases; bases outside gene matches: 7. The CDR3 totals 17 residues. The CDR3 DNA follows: TGTGCCAGCAGTTACTACCTGGGACAGGGGGTGGAAAACATTCAGTACTTC. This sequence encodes CASSYYLGQGVENIQYF.

DNA for the CDR3: TGTGCCAGCAGCAAAGGCCGACTAGCTCTAACCTACGAGCAGTACTTC. Protein: CASSKGRLALTYEQYF. The chain uses TRBV21-1 and TRBJ2-7; the D call of TRBD2 is as the table states it, not checked on the DNA. TRBV21-1 is a pseudogene. The CDR3 length is 16 residues.

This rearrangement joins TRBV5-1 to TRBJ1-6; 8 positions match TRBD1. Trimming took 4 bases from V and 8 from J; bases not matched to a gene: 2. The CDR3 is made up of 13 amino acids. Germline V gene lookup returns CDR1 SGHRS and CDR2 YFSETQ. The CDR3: CASSETGDSPLHF. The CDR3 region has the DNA TGCGCCAGCAGCGAGACAGGGGATTCACCCCTCCACTTT.

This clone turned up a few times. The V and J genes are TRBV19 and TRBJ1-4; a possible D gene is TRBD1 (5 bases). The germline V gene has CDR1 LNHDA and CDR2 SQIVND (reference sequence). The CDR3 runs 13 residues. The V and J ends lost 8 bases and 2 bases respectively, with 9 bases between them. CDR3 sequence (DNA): TGTGCCAGTTTGGACACGACTAATGAAAAACTGTTTTTT. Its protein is CASLDTTNEKLFF.

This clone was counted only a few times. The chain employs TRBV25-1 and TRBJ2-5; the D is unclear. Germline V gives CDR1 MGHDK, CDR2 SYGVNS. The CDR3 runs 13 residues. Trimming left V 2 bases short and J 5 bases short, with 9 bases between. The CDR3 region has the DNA TGTGCCAGCAGTGAACGGCCTAGGGAGACCCAGTACTTC. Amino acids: CASSERPRETQYF.

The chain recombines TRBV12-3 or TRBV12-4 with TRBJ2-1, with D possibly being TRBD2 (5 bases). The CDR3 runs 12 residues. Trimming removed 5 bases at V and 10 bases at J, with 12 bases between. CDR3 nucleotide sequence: TGTGCCAGCAGTCCACCTAGCCGGGAGCAGTTCTTC. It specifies CASSPPSREQFF.

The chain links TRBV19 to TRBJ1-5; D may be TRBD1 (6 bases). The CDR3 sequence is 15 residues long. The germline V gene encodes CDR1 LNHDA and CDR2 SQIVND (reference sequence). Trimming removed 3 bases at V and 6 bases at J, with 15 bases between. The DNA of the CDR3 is TGTGCCAGTAGTATGCACAGGGAAATGGGTCAGCCCCAGCATTTT. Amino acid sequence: CASSMHREMGQPQHF.

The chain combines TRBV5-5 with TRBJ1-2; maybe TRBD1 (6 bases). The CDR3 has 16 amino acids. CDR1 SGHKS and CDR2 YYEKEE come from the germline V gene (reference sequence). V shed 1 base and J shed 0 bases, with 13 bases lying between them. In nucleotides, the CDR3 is TGTGCCAGCAGCTTGTATCTGGACAGACCTAACTATGGCTACACCTTC. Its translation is CASSLYLDRPNYGYTF.

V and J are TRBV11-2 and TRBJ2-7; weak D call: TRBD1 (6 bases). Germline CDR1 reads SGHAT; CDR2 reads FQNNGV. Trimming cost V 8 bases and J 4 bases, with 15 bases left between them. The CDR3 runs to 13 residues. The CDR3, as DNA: TGTGCCAGCGGTTCTAACAGGGTGTACGAGCAGTACTTC. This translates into CASGSNRVYEQYF. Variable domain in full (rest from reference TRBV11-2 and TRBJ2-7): EAGVAQSPRYKIIEKRQSVAFWCNPISGHATLYWYQQILGQGPKLLIQFQNNGVVDDSQLPKDRFSAERLKGVDSTLKIQPAKLEDSAVYLCASGSNRVYEQYFGPGTRLTVT.

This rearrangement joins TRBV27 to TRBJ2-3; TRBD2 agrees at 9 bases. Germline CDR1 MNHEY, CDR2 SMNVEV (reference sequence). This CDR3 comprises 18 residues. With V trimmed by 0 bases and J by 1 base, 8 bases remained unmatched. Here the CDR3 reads CASSLSAGGLARTDTQYF. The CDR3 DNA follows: TGTGCCAGCAGTTTATCAGCGGGGGGCCTAGCGCGCACAGATACGCAGTATTTT.

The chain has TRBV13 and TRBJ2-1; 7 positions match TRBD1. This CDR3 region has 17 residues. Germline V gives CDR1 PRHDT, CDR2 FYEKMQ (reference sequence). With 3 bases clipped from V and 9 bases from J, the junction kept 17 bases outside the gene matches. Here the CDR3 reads CASSFNLDRVYLSEQFF. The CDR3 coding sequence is TGTGCCAGCAGCTTCAATCTAGACAGGGTGTATTTAAGTGAGCAGTTCTTC.

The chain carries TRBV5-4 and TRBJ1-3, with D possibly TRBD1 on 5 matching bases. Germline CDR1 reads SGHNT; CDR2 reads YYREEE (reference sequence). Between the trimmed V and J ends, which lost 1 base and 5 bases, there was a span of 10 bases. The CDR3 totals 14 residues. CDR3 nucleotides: TGTGCCAGCAGCTTGCAGGGCGCAAGAAACACCATATATTTT. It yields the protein CASSLQGARNTIYF. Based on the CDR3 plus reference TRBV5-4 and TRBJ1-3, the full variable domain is ETGVTQSPTHLIKTRGQQVTLRCSSQSGHNTVSWYQQALGQGPQFIFQYYREEENGRGNFPPRFSGLQFPNYSSELNVNALELDDSALYLCASSLQGARNTIYFGEGSWLTVV.

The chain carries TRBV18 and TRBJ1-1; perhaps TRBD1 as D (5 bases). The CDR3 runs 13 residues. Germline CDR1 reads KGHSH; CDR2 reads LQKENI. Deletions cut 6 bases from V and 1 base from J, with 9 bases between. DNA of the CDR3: TGTGCCAGCTCTCAGGGATCGAACACTGAAGCTTTCTTT. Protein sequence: CASSQGSNTEAFF.